This entry features one TCR beta chain sequence. Its cognate antigen is unknown. This specimen comes from a study of vaccination and CD4 T cells after COVID-19. Study information: Nasal swab PCR identified SARS-CoV-2 in the convalescent patients, of whom roughly 9 were mild and one severe. Spike peptides, overlapping and drawn from SARS-CoV-2, HCoV-NL63, HCoV-OC43 and HCoV-229E, were used to stimulate cells.

Trimming at V came to 3 bases and at J to 9 bases, leaving 8 bases not matched to a gene. CDR3 length equals 15 residues. CDR1 is KGHDR, CDR2 SFDVKD, per germline. The Oncomine TCR Beta short-read assay generated sequence data from the DNA of cultured CD4+ T cells. The source of extracted genomic DNA was cultured CD4+ T cells. TCRdb re-called the PCR reads with MiXCR, one entry per CDR3 protein. The sample has approximately 9,000 distinct CDR3 sequences, around 50% seen once. Treatment defined: roughly ten-day PBMC culture with coronavirus spike peptide pools or control peptides (ViraFEST assay). Fresh medium (containing IL-2) replaced half the medium on days 3 and 7.

The chain uses TRBV24-1 and TRBJ2-1, with 9 bases aligning to TRBD1. Sequenced: CD4+ T cells from blood, cultured in vitro. The receptor's source is a human donor who had recovered from COVID-19. The CDR3 region has the DNA TGTGCCACCAGTGATACGGGACAGGGCGTGGGTGAGCAGTTCTTC. Translation: CATSDTGQGVGEQFF.